This T cell receptor beta chain was captured in a study of blood T cells in healthy people across ages (dated by TCRdb to 2014 to 2015). Study-level background: Template switching captured roughly one uniquely barcoded TCR beta cDNA molecule per two T cells in model experiments. Age-related changes in TCR beta repertoire diversity were measured in the study by deep sequencing normalized with unique cDNA molecular identifiers. Donors were grouped into four age groups: young (average approximately 15 years), middle-aged (39), aged (around 56) and long-lived (about 89). To avoid experimental bias, donors of different ages were distributed randomly across sequencing lanes. For two donors (one aged 18 to 30 and one aged 80 or older), the study analyzed two additional independent replicas of 1 million unique cDNA reads from the same blood draw.

The paper as a whole reports these results and caveats: Total diversity estimates from one million sequenced T cells were considered lower bounds and underestimates. Because donor CMV infection status was unknown, age-related changes in expanded clonotypes were potentially confounded. Observed TCR beta diversity per million T cells fell roughly linearly with age, and a significant reduction was already apparent by age around 40. Conclusive comparison of naive and antigen-experienced compartments was prevented by the profiling of bulk unsorted PBMCs. The percentage of naive T cells measured by flow cytometry correlated strongly with observed TCR beta diversity. The long-lived group showed more naive CD4+ T cells, fewer expanded clones and increased TCR diversity than the aged group, suggesting age selection.

Libraries came from 5' RACE. The sequencing machine was an Illumina HiSeq 2500. A second PCR of about 7 to 12 cycles was performed with a sample-barcoded 5' primer and a J-beta primer mix. Each TCR beta cDNA molecule received a unique molecular identifier from a template-switch 5' adaptor carrying 12 random nucleotides. At least 2.5 million CDR3-containing paired-end reads were obtained from each sample. The Mint cDNA synthesis kit, primed by a TRBC-specific oligonucleotide, was used to synthesize first-strand cDNA from all RNA. After uracil-DNA glycosylase treatment, a first 18-cycle PCR used universal primers M1SS and BC2_uni_R on all cDNA. The published analysis was carried out like this. For normalization, 1 million high-quality reads, each with a distinct molecular identifier, were randomly selected from each sample. Instead of being binned into consensus sequences, reads that shared molecular identifiers were thrown out. MiTCR, set to a Q25 quality threshold and the strictest error-elimination algorithm, was used for CDR3 identification, clonotype clustering and error correction. A nonparametric unseen species model with Euler transformation was used to estimate a lower bound on total TCR beta diversity. TCRdb's own reprocessing of the public reads used fastp at Q25 and MiXCR and kept productive beta chains. Under each unique CDR3 protein, matching rows form one entry showing the most common genes and DNA. TCRdb, not the original authors, processed these V and J calls. The table for this sample lists about 1.8 million distinct CDR3 sequences; roughly 49% of them were counted only once. Approximately 2.1% of the sample belongs to the ten largest clones.

Systemically healthy Caucasian individuals from Russia, around 39 in total and aged roughly 6 to 90 years, were included as donors. Around 10 milliliters of peripheral blood were collected from each donor into EDTA-treated Vacutainer tubes. PBMCs were isolated by Ficoll-Paque density-gradient centrifugation, with at least 6 million obtained per sample. Total RNA, at least 6 micrograms per sample, was extracted from PBMCs with Trizol reagent. For every donor, flow cytometry on a PBMC aliquot measured the percentage of naive CD45RAhigh/CD27high T cells. Here V drops 6 bases and J drops 0 bases, and the junction holds 6 bases not matched to any gene. Its CDR3 holds 15 amino acids, cysteine through phenylalanine. Kept here is only the CDR3 DNA, which spans 45 bases and is read in frame from base 1. The germline V gene (reference sequence) gives CDR1 as MNHEY and CDR2 as SMNVEV. This clonotype was recorded a few times. It lacks a known antigen. Base qualities are not at hand, and no much larger clone is one base apart.

The receptor's source is a woman aged 40-49 years in good health. The V and J genes are TRBV27 and TRBJ1-1, with 8 junctional bases fitting TRBD1. Sequencing was done on a sample of blood. The CDR3 reads as follows: CASSPRDRMNTEAFF. In nucleotides, the sequence is TGTGCCAGCAGCCCTCGGGACAGGATGAACACTGAAGCTTTCTTT.